This T cell receptor (beta chain) was recorded in a study of cytomegalovirus exposure and HLA in healthy donors. Broader study findings: As was reported, the HLA-A and HLA-B alleles of most subjects were accurately predicted from TCR beta sequences. The authors considered a cluster of highly shared sequence variants likely to be a sequencing artifact.

Remarks on this clone: The antigen is unknown.

CDR1 and CDR2 from the germline V gene are SEHNR and FQNEAQ (reference sequence). The CDR3 totals 14 residues. V lost 2 bases to trimming and J lost 1 base, with 9 bases between them. Use of 60 Vbeta and 13 Jbeta primers characterized the PCR. The assay was immunoSEQ multiplex PCR, and TCRdb's table has in-frame clones only and misses some. The table lists 100,000 to 150,000 clones, approximately 8.9% of them singletons. Sequencing was done on a sample of PBMCs. The receptor was derived from a woman aged 40 to 50 in good health and CMV-seropositive. V gene TRBV7-9 combines with J gene TRBJ2-7; TRBD1 is a possible D gene (6 bases). CDR3 sequence: CASSLSGDSYEQYF. The CDR3 region has the DNA TGTGCCAGCAGCTTATCAGGGGATTCCTACGAGCAGTACTTC.